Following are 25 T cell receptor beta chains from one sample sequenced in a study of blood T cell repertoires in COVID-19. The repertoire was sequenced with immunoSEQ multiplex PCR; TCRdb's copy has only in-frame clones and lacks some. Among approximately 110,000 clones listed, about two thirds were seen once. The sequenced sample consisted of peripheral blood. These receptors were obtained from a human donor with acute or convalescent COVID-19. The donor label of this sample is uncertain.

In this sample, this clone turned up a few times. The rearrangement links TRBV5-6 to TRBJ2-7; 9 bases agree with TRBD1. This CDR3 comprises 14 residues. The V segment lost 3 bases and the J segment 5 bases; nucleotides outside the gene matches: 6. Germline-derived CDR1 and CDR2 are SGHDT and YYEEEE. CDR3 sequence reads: CASSSGQGSHEQYF. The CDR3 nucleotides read TGTGCCAGCAGCTCAGGACAGGGGTCCCACGAGCAGTACTTC.

The CDR3 is CASLGEREDNEQFF. The CDR3 DNA is TGTGCCAGTCTTGGCGAGCGCGAGGATAATGAGCAGTTCTTC. The chain has TRBV2 and TRBJ2-1; D gene uncertain. Per the germline V gene, CDR1 is SNHLY and CDR2 is FYNNEI. This CDR3 has 14 residues. With 9 bases removed from V and 7 bases from J, the gap between germline ends came to 19 bases.

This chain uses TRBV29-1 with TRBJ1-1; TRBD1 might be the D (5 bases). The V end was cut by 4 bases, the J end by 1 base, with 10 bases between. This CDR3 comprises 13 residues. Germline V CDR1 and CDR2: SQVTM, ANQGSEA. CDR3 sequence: CSVARGTNTEAFF. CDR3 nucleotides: TGCAGCGTTGCTCGGGGGACGAACACTGAAGCTTTCTTT. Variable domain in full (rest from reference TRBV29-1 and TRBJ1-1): SAVISQKPSRDICQRGTSLTIQCQVDSQVTMMFWYRQQPGQSLTLIATANQGSEATYESGFVIDKFPISRPNLTFSTLTVSNMSPEDSSIYLCSVARGTNTEAFFGQGTRLTVV.

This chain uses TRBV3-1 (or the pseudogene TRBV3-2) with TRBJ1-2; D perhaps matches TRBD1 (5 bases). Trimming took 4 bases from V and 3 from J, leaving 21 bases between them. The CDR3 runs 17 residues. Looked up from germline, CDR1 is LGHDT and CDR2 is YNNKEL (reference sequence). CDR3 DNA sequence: TGTGCCAGCAGCCCCCGGGTGGGGCAGGGTAAAGACTATGGCTACACCTTC. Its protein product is CASSPRVGQGKDYGYTF.

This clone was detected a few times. This CDR3 is CASSFAGQRQGYTF. CDR3 nucleotide sequence: TGTGCCAGCAGCTTCGCCGGACAGAGACAAGGCTACACCTTC. The genes are TRBV11-2 and TRBJ1-2; D is perhaps TRBD1 (6 bases). This CDR3 has 14 residues. V was cut by 3 bases and J by 8 bases, with 16 bases left in between. The germline V gene encodes CDR1 SGHAT and CDR2 FQNNGV.

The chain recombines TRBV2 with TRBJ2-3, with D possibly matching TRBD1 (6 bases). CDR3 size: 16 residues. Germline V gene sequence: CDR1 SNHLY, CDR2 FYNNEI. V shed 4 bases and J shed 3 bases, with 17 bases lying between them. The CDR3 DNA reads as TGTGCCAGCAGTGCCCCACAGGGTTACGGGACAGATACGCAGTATTTT. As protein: CASSAPQGYGTDTQYF.

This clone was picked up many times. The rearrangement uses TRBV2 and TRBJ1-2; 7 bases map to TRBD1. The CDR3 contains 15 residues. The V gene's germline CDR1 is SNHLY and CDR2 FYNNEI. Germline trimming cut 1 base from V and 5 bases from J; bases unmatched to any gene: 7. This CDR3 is CASSEEGTAVYGYTF. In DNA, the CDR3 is TGTGCCAGCAGTGAAGAGGGGACAGCGGTTTATGGCTACACCTTC.

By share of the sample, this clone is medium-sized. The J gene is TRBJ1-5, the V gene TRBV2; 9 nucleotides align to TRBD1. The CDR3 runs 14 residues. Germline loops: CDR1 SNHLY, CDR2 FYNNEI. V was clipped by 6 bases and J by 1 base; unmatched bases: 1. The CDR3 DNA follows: TGTGCCAGCAGGGACAGGGGAAGCAATCAGCCCCAGCATTTT. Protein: CASRDRGSNQPQHF.

The chain's CDR3 is CASEGSAGTDTQYF. CDR3 sequence (DNA): TGTGCCAGCGAAGGGAGCGCGGGCACAGATACGCAGTATTTT. The chain has TRBV18 and TRBJ2-3; D is possibly TRBD2 (5 bases). Germline loops: CDR1 KGHSH, CDR2 LQKENI. The CDR3 has 14 amino acids. V shed 8 bases and J shed 1 base, with 13 bases lying between them.

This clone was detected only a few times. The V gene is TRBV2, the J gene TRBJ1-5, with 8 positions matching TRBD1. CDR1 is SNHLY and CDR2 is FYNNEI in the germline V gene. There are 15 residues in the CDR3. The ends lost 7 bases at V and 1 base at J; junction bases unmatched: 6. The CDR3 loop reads CASKFQGASNQPQHF. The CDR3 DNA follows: TGTGCCAGCAAGTTTCAGGGGGCAAGCAATCAGCCCCAGCATTTT. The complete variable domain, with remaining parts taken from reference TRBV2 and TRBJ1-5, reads EPEVTQTPSHQVTQMGQEVILRCVPISNHLYFYWYRQILGQKVEFLVSFYNNEISEKSEIFDDQFSVERPDGSNFTLKIRSTKLEDSAMYFCASKFQGASNQPQHFGDGTRLSIL.

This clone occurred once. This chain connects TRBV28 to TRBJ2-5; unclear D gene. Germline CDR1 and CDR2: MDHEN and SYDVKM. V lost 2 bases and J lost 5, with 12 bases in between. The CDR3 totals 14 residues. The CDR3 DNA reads TGTGCCAGCAGTTTACCTTCACGTCGGGAGACCCAGTACTTC. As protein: CASSLPSRRETQYF.

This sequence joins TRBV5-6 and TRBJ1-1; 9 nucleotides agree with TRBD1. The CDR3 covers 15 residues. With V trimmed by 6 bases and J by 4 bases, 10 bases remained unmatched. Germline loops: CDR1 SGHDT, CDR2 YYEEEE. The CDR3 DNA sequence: TGTGCCAGCACCCGACAACAGGGGGCCCTCACTGAAGCTTTCTTT. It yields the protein CASTRQQGALTEAFF.

CDR3 protein: CASSWTGGHNSPLHF. The DNA of the CDR3 is TGTGCCAGCAGCTGGACAGGGGGCCATAATTCACCCCTCCACTTT. V and J are TRBV11-2 and TRBJ1-6; 11 bases line up with TRBD1. The V gene's germline CDR1 is SGHAT and CDR2 FQNNGV. The CDR3 spans 15 residues. Unmatched junction bases numbered 1, after V lost 4 bases and J lost 5 bases.

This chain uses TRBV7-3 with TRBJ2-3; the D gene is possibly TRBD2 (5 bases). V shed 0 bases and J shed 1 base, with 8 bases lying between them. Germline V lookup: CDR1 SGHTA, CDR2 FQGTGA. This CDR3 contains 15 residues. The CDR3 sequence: CASSLTSVGTDTQYF. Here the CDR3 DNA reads TGTGCCAGCAGCTTAACTAGCGTGGGCACAGATACGCAGTATTTT.

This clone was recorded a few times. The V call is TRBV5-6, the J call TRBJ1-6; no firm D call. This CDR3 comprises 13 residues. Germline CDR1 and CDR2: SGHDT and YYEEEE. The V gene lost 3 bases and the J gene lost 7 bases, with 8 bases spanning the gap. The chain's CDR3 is CASSWAKNSPLHF. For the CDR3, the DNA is TGTGCCAGCAGCTGGGCGAAAAATTCACCCCTCCACTTT.

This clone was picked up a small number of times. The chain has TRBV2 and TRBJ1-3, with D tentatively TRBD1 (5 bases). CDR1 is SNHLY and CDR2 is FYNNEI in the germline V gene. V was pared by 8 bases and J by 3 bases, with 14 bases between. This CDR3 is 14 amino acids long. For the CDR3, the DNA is TGTGCCAGCCATCAAGGGGCCCGTGGAAACACCATATATTTT. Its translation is CASHQGARGNTIYF.

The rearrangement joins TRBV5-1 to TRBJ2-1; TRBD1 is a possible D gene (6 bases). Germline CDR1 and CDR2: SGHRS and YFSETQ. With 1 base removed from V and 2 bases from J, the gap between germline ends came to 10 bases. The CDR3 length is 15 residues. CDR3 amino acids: CASSLQGQAYNEQFF. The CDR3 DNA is TGCGCCAGCAGCTTGCAGGGACAAGCCTACAATGAGCAGTTCTTC.

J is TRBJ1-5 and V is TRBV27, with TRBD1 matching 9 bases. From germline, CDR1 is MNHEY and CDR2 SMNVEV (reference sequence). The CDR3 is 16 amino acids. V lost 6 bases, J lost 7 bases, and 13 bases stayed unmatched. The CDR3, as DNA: TGTGCCAGCAGCCCCTGGTTAACAGGGGGCGGGCAGCCCCAGCATTTT. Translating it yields CASSPWLTGGGQPQHF.

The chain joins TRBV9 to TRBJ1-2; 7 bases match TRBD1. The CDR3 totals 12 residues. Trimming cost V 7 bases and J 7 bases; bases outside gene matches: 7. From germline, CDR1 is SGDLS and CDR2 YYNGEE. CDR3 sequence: CASETGNAGYTF. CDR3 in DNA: TGTGCCAGCGAGACAGGGAACGCTGGCTACACCTTC.

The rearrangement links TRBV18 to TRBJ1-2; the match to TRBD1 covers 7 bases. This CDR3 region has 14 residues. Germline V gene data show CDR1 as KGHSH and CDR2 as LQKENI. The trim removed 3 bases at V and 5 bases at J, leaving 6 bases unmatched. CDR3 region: CASSPGQDGYGYTF. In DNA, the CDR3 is TGTGCCAGCTCACCCGGACAGGATGGGTATGGCTACACCTTC.

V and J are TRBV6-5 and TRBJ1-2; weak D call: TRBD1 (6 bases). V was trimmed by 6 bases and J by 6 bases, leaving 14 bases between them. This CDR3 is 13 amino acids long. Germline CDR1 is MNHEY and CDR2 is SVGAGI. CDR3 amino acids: CASRPRQVNGYTF. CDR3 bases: TGTGCCAGCAGACCAAGACAGGTTAATGGCTACACCTTC.

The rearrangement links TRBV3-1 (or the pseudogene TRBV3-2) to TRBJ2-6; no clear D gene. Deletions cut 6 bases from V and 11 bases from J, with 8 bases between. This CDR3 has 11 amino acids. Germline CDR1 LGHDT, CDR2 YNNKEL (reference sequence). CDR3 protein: CASSRVDVLTF. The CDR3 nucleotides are TGTGCCAGCAGTCGGGTAGACGTCCTGACTTTC.

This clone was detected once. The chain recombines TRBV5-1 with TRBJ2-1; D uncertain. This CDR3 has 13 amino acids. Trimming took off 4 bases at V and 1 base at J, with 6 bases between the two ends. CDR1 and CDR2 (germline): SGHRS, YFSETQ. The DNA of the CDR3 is TGCGCCAGCAGCCCCCTTTCCTACAATGAGCAGTTCTTC. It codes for CASSPLSYNEQFF.

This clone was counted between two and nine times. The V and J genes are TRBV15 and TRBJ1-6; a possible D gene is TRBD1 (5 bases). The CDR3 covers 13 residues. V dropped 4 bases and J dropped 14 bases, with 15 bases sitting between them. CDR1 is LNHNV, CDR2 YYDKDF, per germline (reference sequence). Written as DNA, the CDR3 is TGTGCCACCAGCACAGCCTTCAAGGGGACCCTCCACTTT. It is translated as CATSTAFKGTLHF.

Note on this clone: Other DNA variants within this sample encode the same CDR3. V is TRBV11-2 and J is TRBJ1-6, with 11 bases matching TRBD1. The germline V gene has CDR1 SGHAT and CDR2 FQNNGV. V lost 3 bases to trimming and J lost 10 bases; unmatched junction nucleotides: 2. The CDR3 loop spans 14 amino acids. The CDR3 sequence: CASSFGTGGSPLHF. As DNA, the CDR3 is TGTGCCAGCAGCTTCGGGACAGGGGGGTCACCCCTCCACTTT.